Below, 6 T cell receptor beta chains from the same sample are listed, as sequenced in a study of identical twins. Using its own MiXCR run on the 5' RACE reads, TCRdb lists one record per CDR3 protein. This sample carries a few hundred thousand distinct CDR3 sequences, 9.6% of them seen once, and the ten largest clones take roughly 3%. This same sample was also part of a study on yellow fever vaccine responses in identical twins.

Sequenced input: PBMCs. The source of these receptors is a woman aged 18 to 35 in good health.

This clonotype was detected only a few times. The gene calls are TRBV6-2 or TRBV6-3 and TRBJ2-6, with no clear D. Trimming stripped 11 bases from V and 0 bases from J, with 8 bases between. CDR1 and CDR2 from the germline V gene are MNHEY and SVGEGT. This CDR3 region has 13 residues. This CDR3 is CALSASGANVLTF. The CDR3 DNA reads TGTGCCTTATCAGCCTCTGGGGCCAACGTCCTGACTTTC.

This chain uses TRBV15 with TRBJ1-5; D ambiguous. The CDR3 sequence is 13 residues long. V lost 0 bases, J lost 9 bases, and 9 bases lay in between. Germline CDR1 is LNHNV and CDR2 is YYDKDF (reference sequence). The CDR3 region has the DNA TGTGCCACCAGCAGAGATCTGGAGAGGCCCCAGCATTTT. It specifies CATSRDLERPQHF.

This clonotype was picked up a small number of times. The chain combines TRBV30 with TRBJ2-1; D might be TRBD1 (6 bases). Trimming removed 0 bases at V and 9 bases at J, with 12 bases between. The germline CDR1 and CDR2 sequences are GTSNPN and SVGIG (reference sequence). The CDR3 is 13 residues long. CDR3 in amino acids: CAWSVTGKSEQFF. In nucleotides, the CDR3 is TGTGCCTGGAGTGTAACAGGGAAAAGTGAGCAGTTCTTC.

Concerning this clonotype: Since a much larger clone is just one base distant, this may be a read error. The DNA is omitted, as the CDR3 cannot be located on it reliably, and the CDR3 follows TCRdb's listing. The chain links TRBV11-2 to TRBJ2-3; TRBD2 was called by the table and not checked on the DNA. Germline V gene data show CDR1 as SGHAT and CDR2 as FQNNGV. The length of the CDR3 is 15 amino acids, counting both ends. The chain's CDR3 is CASSFGAGNTDTQCF.

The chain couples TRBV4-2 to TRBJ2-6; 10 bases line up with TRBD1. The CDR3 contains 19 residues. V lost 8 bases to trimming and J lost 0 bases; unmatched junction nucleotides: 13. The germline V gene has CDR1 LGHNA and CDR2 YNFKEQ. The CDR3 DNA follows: TGTGCCAGCCAGCGAGGCGGGACAGGGGTAGGCTCTGGGGCCAACGTCCTGACTTTC. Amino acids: CASQRGGTGVGSGANVLTF.

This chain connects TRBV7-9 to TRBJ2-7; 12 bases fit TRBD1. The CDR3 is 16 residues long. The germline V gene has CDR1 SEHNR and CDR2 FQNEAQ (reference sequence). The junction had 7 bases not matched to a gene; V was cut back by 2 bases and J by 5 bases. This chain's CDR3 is CASSLTRDRGRDEQYF. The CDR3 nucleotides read TGTGCCAGCAGCTTAACCAGGGACAGGGGGCGAGACGAGCAGTACTTC.